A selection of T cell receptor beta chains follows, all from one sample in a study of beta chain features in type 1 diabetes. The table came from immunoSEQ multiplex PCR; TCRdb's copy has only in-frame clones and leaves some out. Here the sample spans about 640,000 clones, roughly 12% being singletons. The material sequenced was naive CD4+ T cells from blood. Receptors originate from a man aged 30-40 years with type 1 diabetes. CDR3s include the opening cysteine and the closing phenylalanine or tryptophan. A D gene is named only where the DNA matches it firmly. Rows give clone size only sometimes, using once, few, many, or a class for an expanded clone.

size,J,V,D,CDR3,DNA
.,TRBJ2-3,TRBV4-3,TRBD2,CASSQEGGGFTDTQYF,TGCGCCAGCAGCCAAGAGGGCGGGGGATTCACAGATACGCAGTATTTT
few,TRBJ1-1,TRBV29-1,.,CSVARTNTEAFF,TGCAGCGTTGCCCGAACGAACACTGAAGCTTTCTTT
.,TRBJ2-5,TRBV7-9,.,CASAGGVAGETQYF,TGTGCCAGCGCGGGTGGGGTGGCGGGTGAGACCCAGTACTTC
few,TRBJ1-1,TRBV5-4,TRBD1,CASSSGQGQPLNTEAFF,TGTGCCAGCAGCAGTGGACAGGGCCAACCTTTGAACACTGAAGCTTTCTTT
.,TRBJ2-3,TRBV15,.,CATSRPGRADTQYF,TGTGCCACCAGCAGACCAGGGAGAGCAGATACGCAGTATTTT
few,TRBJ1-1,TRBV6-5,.,CASSQGFAAFF,TGTGCCAGCAGTCAAGGGTTTGCAGCTTTCTTT
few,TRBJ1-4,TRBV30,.,CASPTGRNEKLFF,TGTGCCAGTCCCACGGGGCGGAATGAAAAACTGTTTTTT
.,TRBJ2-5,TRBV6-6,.,CASTPAGTQETQYF,TGTGCCAGCACTCCGGCGGGGACCCAAGAGACCCAGTACTTC
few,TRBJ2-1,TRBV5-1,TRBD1,CASSPGQGNEQFF,TGCGCCAGCAGCCCCGGACAGGGCAATGAGCAGTTCTTC
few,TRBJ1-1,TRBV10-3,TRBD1,CAISLDRENTEAFF,TGTGCCATCAGCTTGGACAGGGAGAACACTGAAGCTTTCTTT
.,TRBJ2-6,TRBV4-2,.,CASSQEPLGTSGANVLTF,TGTGCCAGCAGCCAAGAACCTCTTGGGACCTCTGGGGCCAACGTCCTGACTTTC
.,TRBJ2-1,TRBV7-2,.,CASSLSRNEQFF,TGTGCCAGCAGCTTATCAAGGAATGAGCAGTTCTTC
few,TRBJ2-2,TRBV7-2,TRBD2,CASSTSSGVPPGELFF,TGTGCCAGCAGCACCTCTAGCGGGGTGCCCCCCGGGGAGCTGTTTTTT
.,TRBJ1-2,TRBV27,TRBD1,CASSFAGTGTYGYTF,TGTGCCAGCAGTTTCGCCGGGACAGGGACGTATGGCTACACCTTC
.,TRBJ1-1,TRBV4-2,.,CASSERSLNTEAFF,TGTGCCAGCAGCGAGCGCTCCCTGAACACTGAAGCTTTCTTT
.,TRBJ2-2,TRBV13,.,CASSLGPKYTGELFF,TGTGCCAGCAGCTTAGGCCCGAAGTACACCGGGGAGCTGTTTTTT
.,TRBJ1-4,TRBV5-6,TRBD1,CASSSATGGYGKLFF,TGTGCCAGCAGTTCAGCGACAGGGGGCTACGGAAAACTGTTTTTT
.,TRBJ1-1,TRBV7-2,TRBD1,CASSLVGGGAETEAFF,TGTGCCAGCAGCTTAGTGGGAGGGGGCGCGGAGACTGAAGCTTTCTTT
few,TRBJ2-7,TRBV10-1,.,CASSGPGLMHGEQYF,TGCGCCAGCAGTGGTCCGGGACTGATGCACGGGGAGCAGTACTTC
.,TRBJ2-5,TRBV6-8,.,CASSYSPHHQETQYF,TGTGCCAGCAGTTACTCGCCCCACCATCAAGAGACCCAGTACTTC
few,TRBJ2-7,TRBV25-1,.,CASSEFQGTESYEQYF,TGTGCCAGCAGTGAATTCCAAGGGACTGAATCCTACGAGCAGTACTTC
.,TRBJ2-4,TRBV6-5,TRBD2,CASRRLAGKNIQYF,TGTGCCAGCAGACGACTAGCGGGGAAAAACATTCAGTACTTC
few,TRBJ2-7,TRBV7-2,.,CASSPRQDYEQYF,TGTGCCAGCAGCCCAAGACAGGACTACGAGCAGTACTTC
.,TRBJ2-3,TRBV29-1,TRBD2,CSVAGQRGDTDTQYF,TGCAGCGTTGCTGGCCAGCGGGGGGACACAGATACGCAGTATTTT
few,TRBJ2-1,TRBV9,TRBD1,CASSVAPGRTGDYNEQFF,TGTGCCAGCAGCGTAGCTCCAGGACGGACAGGGGACTACAATGAGCAGTTCTTC
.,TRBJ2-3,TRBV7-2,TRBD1,CASSSNRGVSDTQYF,TGTGCCAGCAGCTCAAACAGGGGTGTCAGTGATACGCAGTATTTT
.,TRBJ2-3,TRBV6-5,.,CASSPRGFRTDTQYF,TGTGCCAGCAGTCCCAGGGGCTTCCGCACAGATACGCAGTATTTT
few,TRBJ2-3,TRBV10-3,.,CAIRGVTSTDTQYF,TGTGCCATCAGGGGGGTTACTAGCACAGATACGCAGTATTTT
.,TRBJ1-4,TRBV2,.,CASAGHGNEKLFF,TGTGCCAGCGCGGGACACGGTAATGAAAAACTGTTTTTT
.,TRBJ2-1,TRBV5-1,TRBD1,CASSLGQGSYNEQFF,TGCGCCAGCAGCCTGGGACAGGGCTCCTACAATGAGCAGTTCTTC
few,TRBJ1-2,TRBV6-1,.,CASSEQGLLEGYTF,TGTGCCAGCAGTGAACAGGGCTTGTTGGAAGGCTACACCTTC
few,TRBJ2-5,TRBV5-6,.,CASSLGRRETQYF,TGTGCCAGCAGCTTGGGGCGCCGAGAGACCCAGTACTTC
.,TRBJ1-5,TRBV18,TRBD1,CASSRGQGDNQPQHF,TGTGCCAGCTCGAGGGGACAGGGTGACAATCAGCCCCAGCATTTT
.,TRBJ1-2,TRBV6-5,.,CASSYSQDPTYGYTF,TGTGCCAGCAGTTATAGCCAGGATCCTACCTATGGCTACACCTTC
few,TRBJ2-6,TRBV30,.,CAWSLLSSGANVLTF,TGTGCCTGGAGTTTGTTGAGCTCTGGGGCCAACGTCCTGACTTTC
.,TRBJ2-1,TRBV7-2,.,CASSLGQGGYNEQFF,TGTGCCAGCAGCTTAGGGCAGGGTGGATACAATGAGCAGTTCTTC
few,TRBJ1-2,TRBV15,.,CATSRDEGYGYTF,TGTGCCACCAGCAGAGATGAGGGGTATGGCTACACCTTC
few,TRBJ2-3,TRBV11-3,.,CASSLALATDTQYF,TGTGCCAGCAGCTTAGCTTTGGCGACAGATACGCAGTATTTT
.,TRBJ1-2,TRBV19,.,CATHGGLDRKGYTF,TGTGCCACTCACGGGGGGCTCGATAGGAAAGGCTACACCTTC
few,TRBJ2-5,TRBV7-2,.,CASSQGLIVQETQYF,TGTGCCAGCAGCCAGGGACTCATAGTACAAGAGACCCAGTACTTC
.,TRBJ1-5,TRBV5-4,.,CASSYGGASNQPQHF,TGTGCCAGCAGCTACGGGGGGGCTAGCAATCAGCCCCAGCATTTT
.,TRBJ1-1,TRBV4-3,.,CASSYGADTEAFF,TGCGCCAGCAGCTATGGGGCGGACACTGAAGCTTTCTTT
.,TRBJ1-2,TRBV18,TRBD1,CASSLPDRAVDGYTF,TGTGCCAGCTCACTACCCGACAGGGCGGTAGATGGCTACACCTTC
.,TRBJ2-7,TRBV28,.,CASSSGQTYEQYF,TGTGCCAGCAGTTCCGGGCAGACCTACGAGCAGTACTTC
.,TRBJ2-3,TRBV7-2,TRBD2,CASSLGLAGTDTQYF,TGTGCCAGCAGCTTAGGACTAGCGGGAACAGATACGCAGTATTTT
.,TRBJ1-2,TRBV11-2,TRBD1,CATGQGDDAYGYTF,TGTGCCACGGGACAGGGGGACGATGCGTATGGCTACACCTTC
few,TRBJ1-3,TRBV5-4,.,CASSPAGGSGNTIYF,TGTGCCAGCAGCCCCGCCGGCGGCTCTGGAAACACCATATATTTT
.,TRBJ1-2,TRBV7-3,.,CASSRTGQGGYTF,TGTGCCAGCAGCAGAACAGGGCAGGGTGGCTACACCTTC
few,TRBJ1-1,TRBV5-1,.,CASSLLTGLNTEAFF,TGCGCCAGCAGCTTGTTGACAGGCCTGAACACTGAAGCTTTCTTT